One TCR beta chain is described in this entry. The antigen is unknown. Sample-barcoded 5' priming and a J-beta primer mix drove a second PCR of about 7 to 11 cycles. Each CDR3 protein is one row after TCRdb ran MiXCR on the 5' RACE reads. This table has around 2 million distinct CDR3 sequences, about two fifths appearing once. The CDR3 has 15 amino acids. Between the trimmed V and J ends, which lost 0 bases and 5 bases, there was a span of 13 bases. Per the germline V gene, CDR1 is LGHNA and CDR2 is YNFKEQ. The sample originates from a study of blood T cells in healthy people across ages. General study results and limits: Among T cells, TCR beta diversity per million cells dropped roughly linearly as age rose. Changes seen in expanded clonotypes were possibly confounded by donor CMV status left unknown.

There were healthy Caucasian individuals from Russia, aged roughly 6 to 100, serving as donors. The chain joins TRBV4-2 to TRBJ2-5; D may be TRBD2 (5 bases). Source material: blood. This sequence was found in a human donor in good health. CDR3 in amino acids: CASSQDWTASETQYF. In DNA, the CDR3 is TGTGCCAGCAGCCAAGACTGGACTGCCTCCGAGACCCAGTACTTC.